The clone carrying this T cell receptor beta chain was seen ten or more times. The antigen remains undetermined. This entry is derived from a study of T cells after posttransplantation cyclophosphamide. Findings and limits, study-wide: Donor-recipient repertoire similarity was low at 1-2 months, rising over year one.

Cyclophosphamide on days +3 and +4 followed busulfan-fludarabine conditioning and a marrow graft. Clones were sequenced by immunoSEQ multiplex PCR, and TCRdb holds only the in-frame ones, with some missing. This sample has 23,000 or so clones, each found more than once. The TCR comes from a male patient younger than 35 who received an allogeneic stem cell transplant from a related donor, was CMV-positive, and had no GVHD. The graft donor may have contributed some T cells. The sample consisted of PBMCs, taken after allogeneic stem cell transplant with posttransplant cyclophosphamide.

This CDR3 reads CASSLSGNWGDQPQHF. CDR3 in DNA: TGTGCCAGCAGTTTGTCGGGGAACTGGGGAGATCAGCCCCAGCATTTT. The chain couples TRBV28 to TRBJ1-5, with D hard to call. Trimming removed 3 bases from V and 5 bases from J, with 17 bases in between. The CDR3 sequence is 16 residues long. In germline, CDR1 is MDHEN, CDR2 SYDVKM.